This TCR beta chain appears in the sequencing data of a study of blood T cell repertoires in COVID-19 (dated by TCRdb to 2018 to 2020). With regard to the full study: The collaborator samples originated in the United States, Italy and Spain and spanned the acute and convalescent phases of COVID-19. The repertoires were made available in a free public database intended to serve as a resource for research on the immune response to SARS-CoV-2. The material from the prospective study consisted of cDNA or gDNA derived from T cells, B-cell-depleted T cells, or PBMCs. The dataset comprised deeply sampled blood TCRbeta repertoires from subjects exposed to, actively infected with, or recovered from COVID-19. Samples came from the ongoing ImmuneRACE study (first 160 participants) plus 1,254 subjects from 6 global collaborators. The sample metadata nearly always contained a de-identified subject ID, COVID-19 status, age in years and sex. HLA class I and class II types, where available, came from metadata supplied by the sample provider rather than from assay-based typing.

TCRbeta CDR3 regions were amplified from genomic DNA by means of the immunoSEQ Assay, a bias-controlled multiplex PCR. Per the authors' processing: The number of nucleated cells in each sample was estimated from the amplification of reference gene primers within the assay. To quantify the absolute abundance of each unique TCRbeta CDR3 rearrangement, sequence reads were collapsed and filtered. For each sample, productive Simpson clonality was calculated by taking the square root of Simpson's diversity index across productive rearrangements. TCRdb took over this immuneACCESS table, retaining in-frame rearrangements with V and J assigned. Such tables are incomplete; in checked studies, under half of the missing clones stem from an unresolved V gene, and the remainder is unexplained. V and J calls and clone size are those listed in that table; D and trimming were worked out from the DNA. Recorded for this sample are about 76,000 clones; 75% to 90% of them occurred a single time. Clones ranked in the top ten supply 27% of the sample.

As regards this clone: The antigen this receptor binds is unknown. Qualities for individual bases were not recorded, and no much larger clone is one base off.

The CDR1 and CDR2 encoded by the germline V gene are SGHDT and YYEEEE. V sheds 0 bases and J sheds 5 bases, leaving 14 bases between their ends. From the cysteine through the phenylalanine, the CDR3 covers 15 amino acids. The sequence is cut down to CDR3 DNA, 45 bases in frame from base 1. The collaborating institutions used their own protocols to collect whole blood in K2EDTA tubes. For TCRbeta analysis, collaborator samples were shipped as frozen whole blood, as isolated PBMCs, or as DNA extracted from either sample type. General study outcomes and caveats: Clinical and demographic metadata were provided uncurated, with the amount varying by source and participant.

The TCR sequence derives from a human donor in a cohort sampled during active COVID-19. The receptor chain draws on TRBV5-6 and TRBJ2-5, with the D gene uncertain. Input material: peripheral blood. CDR3 reads: CASSLVSGLEETQYF. The bases read TGTGCCAGCAGCTTGGTTTCGGGTTTGGAGGAGACCCAGTACTTC.